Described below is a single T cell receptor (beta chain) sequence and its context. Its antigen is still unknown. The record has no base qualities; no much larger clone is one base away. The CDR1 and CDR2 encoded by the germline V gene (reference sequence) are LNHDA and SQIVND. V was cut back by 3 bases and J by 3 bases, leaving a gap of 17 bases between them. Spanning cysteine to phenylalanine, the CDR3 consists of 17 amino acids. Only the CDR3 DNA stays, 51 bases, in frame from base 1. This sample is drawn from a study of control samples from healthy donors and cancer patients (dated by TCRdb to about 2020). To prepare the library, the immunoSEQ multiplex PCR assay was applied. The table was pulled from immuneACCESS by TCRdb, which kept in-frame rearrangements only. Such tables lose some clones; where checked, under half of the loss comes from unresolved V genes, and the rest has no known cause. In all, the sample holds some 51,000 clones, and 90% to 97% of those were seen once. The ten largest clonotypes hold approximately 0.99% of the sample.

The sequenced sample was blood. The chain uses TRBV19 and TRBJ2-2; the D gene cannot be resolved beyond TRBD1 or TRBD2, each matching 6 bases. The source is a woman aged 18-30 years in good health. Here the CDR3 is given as CASSILGARRDTGELFF. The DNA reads TGTGCCAGTAGTATCTTGGGGGCCCGGAGGGACACCGGGGAGCTGTTTTTT.